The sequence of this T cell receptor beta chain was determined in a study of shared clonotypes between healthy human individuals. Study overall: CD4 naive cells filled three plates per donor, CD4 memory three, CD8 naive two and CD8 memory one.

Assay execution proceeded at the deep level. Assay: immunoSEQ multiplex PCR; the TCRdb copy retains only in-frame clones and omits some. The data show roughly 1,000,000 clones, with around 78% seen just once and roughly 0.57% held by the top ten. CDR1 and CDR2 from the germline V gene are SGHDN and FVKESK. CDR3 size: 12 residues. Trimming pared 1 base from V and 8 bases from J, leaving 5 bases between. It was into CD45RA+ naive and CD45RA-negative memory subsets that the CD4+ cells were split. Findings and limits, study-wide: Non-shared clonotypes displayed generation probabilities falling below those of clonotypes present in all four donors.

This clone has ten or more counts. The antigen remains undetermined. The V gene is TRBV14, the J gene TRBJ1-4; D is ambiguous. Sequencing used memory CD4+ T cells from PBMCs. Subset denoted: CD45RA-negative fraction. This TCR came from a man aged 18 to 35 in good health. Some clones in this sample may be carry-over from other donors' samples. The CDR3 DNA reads TGTGCCAGCAGCCAAGTAATCGAAAAACTGTTTTTT. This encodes CASSQVIEKLFF. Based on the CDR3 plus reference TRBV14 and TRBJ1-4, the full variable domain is EAGVTQFPSHSVIEKGQTVTLRCDPISGHDNLYWYRRVMGKEIKFLLHFVKESKQDESGMPNNRFLAERTGGTYSTLKVQPAELEDSGVYFCASSQVIEKLFFGSGTQLSVL.